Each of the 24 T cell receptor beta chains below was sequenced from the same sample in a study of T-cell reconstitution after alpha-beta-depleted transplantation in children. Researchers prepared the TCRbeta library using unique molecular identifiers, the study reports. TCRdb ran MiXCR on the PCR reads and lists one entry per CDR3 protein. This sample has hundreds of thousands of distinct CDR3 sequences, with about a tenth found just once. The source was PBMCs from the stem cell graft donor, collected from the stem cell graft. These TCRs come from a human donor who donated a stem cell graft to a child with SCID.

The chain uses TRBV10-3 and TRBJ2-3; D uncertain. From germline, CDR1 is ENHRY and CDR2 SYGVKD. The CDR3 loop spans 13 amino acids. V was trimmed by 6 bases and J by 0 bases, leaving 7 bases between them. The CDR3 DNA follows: TGTGCCATCAGACAGACTAGCACAGATACGCAGTATTTT. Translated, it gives CAIRQTSTDTQYF.

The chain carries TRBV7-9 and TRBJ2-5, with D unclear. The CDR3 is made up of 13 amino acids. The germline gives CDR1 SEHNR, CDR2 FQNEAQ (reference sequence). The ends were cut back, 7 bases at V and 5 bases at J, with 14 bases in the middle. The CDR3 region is CASNPLGGETQYF. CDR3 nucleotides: TGTGCCAGCAACCCTTTGGGTGGGGAGACCCAGTACTTC. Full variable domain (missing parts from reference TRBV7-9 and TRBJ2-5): DTGVSQNPRHKITKRGQNVTFRCDPISEHNRLYWYRQTLGQGPEFLTYFQNEAQLEKSRLLSDRFSAERPKGSFSTLEIQRTEQGDSAMYLCASNPLGGETQYFGPGTRLLVL.

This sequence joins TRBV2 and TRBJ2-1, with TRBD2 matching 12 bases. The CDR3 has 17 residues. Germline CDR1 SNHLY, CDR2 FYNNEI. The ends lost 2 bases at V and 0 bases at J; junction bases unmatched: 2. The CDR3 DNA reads TGTGCCAGCAGTGAACGACTAGCGGGGGCCTCCTACAATGAGCAGTTCTTC. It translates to CASSERLAGASYNEQFF. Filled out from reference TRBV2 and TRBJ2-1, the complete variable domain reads EPEVTQTPSHQVTQMGQEVILRCVPISNHLYFYWYRQILGQKVEFLVSFYNNEISEKSEIFDDQFSVERPDGSNFTLKIRSTKLEDSAMYFCASSERLAGASYNEQFFGPGTRLTVL.

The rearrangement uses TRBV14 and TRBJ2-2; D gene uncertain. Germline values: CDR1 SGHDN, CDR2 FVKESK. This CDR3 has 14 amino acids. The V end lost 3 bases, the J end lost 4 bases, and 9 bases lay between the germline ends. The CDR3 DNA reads TGTGCCAGCAGCCATCGACCGACCACCGGGGAGCTGTTTTTT. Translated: CASSHRPTTGELFF. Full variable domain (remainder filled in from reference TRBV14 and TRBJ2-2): EAGVTQFPSHSVIEKGQTVTLRCDPISGHDNLYWYRRVMGKEIKFLLHFVKESKQDESGMPNNRFLAERTGGTYSTLKVQPAELEDSGVYFCASSHRPTTGELFFGEGSRLTVL.

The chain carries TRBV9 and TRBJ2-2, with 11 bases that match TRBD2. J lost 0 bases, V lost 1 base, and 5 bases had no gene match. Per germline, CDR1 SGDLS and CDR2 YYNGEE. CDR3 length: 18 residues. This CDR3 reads CASSVRLAGPSNTGELFF. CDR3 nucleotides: TGTGCCAGCAGCGTAAGACTAGCGGGGCCGTCGAACACCGGGGAGCTGTTTTTT. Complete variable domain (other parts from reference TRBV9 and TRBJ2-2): DSGVTQTPKHLITATGQRVTLRCSPRSGDLSVYWYQQSLDQGLQFLIQYYNGEERAKGNILERFSAQQFPDLHSELNLSSLELGDSALYFCASSVRLAGPSNTGELFFGEGSRLTVL.

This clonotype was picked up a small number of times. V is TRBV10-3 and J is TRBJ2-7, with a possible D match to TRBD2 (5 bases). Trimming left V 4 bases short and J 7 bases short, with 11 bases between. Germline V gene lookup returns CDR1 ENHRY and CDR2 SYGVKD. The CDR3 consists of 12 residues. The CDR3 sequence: CAISAGLGEQYF. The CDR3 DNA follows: TGTGCCATCAGTGCCGGACTTGGGGAGCAGTACTTC.

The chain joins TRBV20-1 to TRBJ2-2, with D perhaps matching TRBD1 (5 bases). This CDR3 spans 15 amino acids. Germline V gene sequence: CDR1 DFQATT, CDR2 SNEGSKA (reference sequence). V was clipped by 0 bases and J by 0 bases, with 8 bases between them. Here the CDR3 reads CSARDHRTNTGELFF. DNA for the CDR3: TGCAGTGCTAGAGATCACAGGACGAACACCGGGGAGCTGTTTTTT.

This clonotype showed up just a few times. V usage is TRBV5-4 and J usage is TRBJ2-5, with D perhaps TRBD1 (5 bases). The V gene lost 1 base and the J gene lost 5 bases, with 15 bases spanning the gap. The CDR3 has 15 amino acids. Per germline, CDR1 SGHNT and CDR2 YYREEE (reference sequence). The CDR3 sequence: CASSLSPGKAETQYF. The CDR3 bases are TGTGCCAGCAGCTTGAGCCCAGGGAAGGCGGAGACCCAGTACTTC. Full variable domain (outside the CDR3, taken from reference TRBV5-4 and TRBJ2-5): ETGVTQSPTHLIKTRGQQVTLRCSSQSGHNTVSWYQQALGQGPQFIFQYYREEENGRGNFPPRFSGLQFPNYSSELNVNALELDDSALYLCASSLSPGKAETQYFGPGTRLLVL.

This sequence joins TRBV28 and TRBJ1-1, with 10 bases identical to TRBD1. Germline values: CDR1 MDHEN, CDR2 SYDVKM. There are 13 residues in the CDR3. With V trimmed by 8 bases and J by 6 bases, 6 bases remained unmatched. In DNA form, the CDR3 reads TGTGCCAGCGGGGACAGGGGATACTCTGAAGCTTTCTTT. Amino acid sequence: CASGDRGYSEAFF.

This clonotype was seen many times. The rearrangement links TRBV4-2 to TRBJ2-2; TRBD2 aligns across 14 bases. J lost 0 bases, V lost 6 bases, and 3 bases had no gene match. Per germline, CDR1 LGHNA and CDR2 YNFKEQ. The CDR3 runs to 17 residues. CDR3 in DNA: TGTGCCAGCAGTCGGACTAGCGGGGGGCCGAACACCGGGGAGCTGTTTTTT. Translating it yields CASSRTSGGPNTGELFF.

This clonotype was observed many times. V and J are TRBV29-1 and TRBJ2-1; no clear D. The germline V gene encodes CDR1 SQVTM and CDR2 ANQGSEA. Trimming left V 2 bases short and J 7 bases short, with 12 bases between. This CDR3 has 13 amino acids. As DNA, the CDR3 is TGCAGCGTTGAACTGACCAGAGGTAATGAGCAGTTCTTC. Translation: CSVELTRGNEQFF.

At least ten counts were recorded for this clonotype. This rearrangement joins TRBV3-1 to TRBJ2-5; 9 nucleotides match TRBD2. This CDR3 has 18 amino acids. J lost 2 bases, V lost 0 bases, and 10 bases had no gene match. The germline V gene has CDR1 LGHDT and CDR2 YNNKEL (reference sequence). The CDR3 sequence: CASSQESALAGGQETQYF. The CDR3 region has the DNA TGTGCCAGCAGCCAAGAAAGTGCCCTGGCGGGGGGGCAAGAGACCCAGTACTTC.

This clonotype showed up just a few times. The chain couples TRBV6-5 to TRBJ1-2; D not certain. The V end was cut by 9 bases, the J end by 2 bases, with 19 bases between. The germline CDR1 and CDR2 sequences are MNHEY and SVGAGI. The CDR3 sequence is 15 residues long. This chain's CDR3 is CASLGFRDQNYGYTF. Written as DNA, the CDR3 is TGTGCCAGTCTAGGATTTAGGGATCAGAACTATGGCTACACCTTC.

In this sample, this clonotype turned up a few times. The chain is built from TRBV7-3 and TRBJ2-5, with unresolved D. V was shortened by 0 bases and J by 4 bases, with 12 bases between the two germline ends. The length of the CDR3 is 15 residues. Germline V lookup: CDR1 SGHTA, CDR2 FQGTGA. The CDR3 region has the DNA TGTGCCAGCAGCTTAACCGCAGGAAGCTCAGAGACCCAGTACTTC. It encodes CASSLTAGSSETQYF.

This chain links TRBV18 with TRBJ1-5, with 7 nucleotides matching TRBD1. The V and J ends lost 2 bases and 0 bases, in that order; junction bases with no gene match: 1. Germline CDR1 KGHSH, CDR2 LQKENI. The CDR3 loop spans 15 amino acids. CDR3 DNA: TGTGCCAGCTCACCAAACAGGGGTAGCAATCAGCCCCAGCATTTT. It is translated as CASSPNRGSNQPQHF.

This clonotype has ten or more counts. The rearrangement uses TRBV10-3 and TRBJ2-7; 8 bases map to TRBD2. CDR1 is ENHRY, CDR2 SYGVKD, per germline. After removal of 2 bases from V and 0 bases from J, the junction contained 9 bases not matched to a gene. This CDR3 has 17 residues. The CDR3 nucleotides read TGTGCCATCAGTGAGCTCAATAGCGGGACCAGCTCCTACGAGCAGTACTTC. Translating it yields CAISELNSGTSSYEQYF.

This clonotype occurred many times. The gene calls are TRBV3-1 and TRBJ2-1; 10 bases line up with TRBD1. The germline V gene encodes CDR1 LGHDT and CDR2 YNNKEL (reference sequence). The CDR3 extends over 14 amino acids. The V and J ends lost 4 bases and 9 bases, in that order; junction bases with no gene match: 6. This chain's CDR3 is CASSREGDRGEQFF. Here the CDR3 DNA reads TGTGCCAGCAGCCGGGAGGGGGACAGGGGTGAGCAGTTCTTC.

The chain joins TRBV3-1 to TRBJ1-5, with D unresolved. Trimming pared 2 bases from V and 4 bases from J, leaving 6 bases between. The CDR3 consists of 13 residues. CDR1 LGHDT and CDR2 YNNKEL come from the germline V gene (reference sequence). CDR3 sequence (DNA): TGTGCCAGCAGCCAATGGGAAAATCAGCCCCAGCATTTT. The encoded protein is CASSQWENQPQHF. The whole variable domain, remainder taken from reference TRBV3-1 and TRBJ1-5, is DTAVSQTPKYLVTQMGNDKSIKCEQNLGHDTMYWYKQDSKKFLKIMFSYNNKELIINETVPNRFSPKSPDKAHLNLHINSLELGDSAVYFCASSQWENQPQHFGDGTRLSIL.

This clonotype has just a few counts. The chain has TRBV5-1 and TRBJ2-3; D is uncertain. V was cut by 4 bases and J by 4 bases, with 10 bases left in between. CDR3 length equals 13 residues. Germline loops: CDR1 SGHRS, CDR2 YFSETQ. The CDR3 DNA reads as TGCGCCAGCAGCGGGGTAGCCGCAGATACGCAGTATTTT. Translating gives CASSGVAADTQYF.

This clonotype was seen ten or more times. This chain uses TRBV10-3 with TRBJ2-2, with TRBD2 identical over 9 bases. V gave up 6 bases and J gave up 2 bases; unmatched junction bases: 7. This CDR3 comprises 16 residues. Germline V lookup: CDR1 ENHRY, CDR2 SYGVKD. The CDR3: CAIRGVLAGNTGELFF. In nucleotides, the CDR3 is TGTGCCATCAGAGGCGTACTAGCGGGCAACACCGGGGAGCTGTTTTTT.

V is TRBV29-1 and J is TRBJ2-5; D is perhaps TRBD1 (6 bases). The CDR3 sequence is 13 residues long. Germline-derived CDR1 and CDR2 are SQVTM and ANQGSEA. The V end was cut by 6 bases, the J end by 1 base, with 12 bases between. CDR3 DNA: TGCAGCGTAGGGGGTAGACCCCAAGAGACCCAGTACTTC. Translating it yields CSVGGRPQETQYF.

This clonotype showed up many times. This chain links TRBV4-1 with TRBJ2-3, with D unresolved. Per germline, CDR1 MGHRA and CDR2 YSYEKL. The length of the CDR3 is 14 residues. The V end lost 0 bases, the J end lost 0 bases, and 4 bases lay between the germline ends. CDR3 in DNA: TGCGCCAGCAGCCAAGAGGTCAGCACAGATACGCAGTATTTT. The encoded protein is CASSQEVSTDTQYF.

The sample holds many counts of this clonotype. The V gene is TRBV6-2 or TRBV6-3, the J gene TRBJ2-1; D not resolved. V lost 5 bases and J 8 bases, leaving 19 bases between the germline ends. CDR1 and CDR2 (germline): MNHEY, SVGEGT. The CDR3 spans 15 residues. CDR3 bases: TGTGCCAGCAGTCAACTAACCAACCTTATGGATGAGCAGTTCTTC. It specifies CASSQLTNLMDEQFF.

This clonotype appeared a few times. CDR3 region: CASSLEAVGDTQYF. The DNA for the CDR3 is TGCGCCAGCAGCTTGGAAGCGGTAGGGGATACGCAGTATTTT. This sequence joins TRBV5-1 and TRBJ2-3, with a possible D match to TRBD2 (5 bases). CDR1 and CDR2 from the germline V gene are SGHRS and YFSETQ. This CDR3 has 14 residues. Trimming cost V 0 bases and J 6 bases, with 11 bases left between them.